The 4 T cell receptor beta chains below were found in one sample sequenced in a study of cytomegalovirus exposure and HLA in healthy donors. The primer mix had 60 Vbeta and 13 Jbeta primers. The repertoire was sequenced with immunoSEQ multiplex PCR; TCRdb's copy has only in-frame clones and lacks some. Of 72,000 or so clones listed, around 79% are singletons. The sequencing sample was made of PBMCs. These receptors were collected from a woman aged 30 to 39 in good health and CMV-seropositive.

J is TRBJ1-1 and V is TRBV27, with TRBD1 matching 9 bases. J gave up 0 bases and V 6 bases, and 5 bases lay outside the gene matches. The CDR3 length is 15 residues. Germline V gene lookup returns CDR1 MNHEY and CDR2 SMNVEV (reference sequence). The CDR3: CASSWTGVMNTEAFF. CDR3 sequence (DNA): TGTGCCAGCAGCTGGACAGGGGTTATGAACACTGAAGCTTTCTTT.

The chain has TRBV25-1 and TRBJ2-5, with D perhaps matching TRBD1 (7 bases). V lost 7 bases to trimming and J lost 1 base, with 16 bases between them. Germline-derived CDR1 and CDR2 are MGHDK and SYGVNS. This CDR3 is built from 15 residues. The CDR3 region is CASNPGGLIQETQYF. The DNA for the CDR3 is TGTGCCAGCAACCCAGGGGGGCTCATCCAAGAGACCCAGTACTTC.

This clone appeared once. The V call is TRBV21-1, the J call TRBJ2-7; TRBD2 reflects the table's D call only, with no check against the DNA. TRBV21-1 has pseudogene status. The CDR3 has 15 residues. The CDR3 spells CASSNASGRVYEQYF. CDR3 DNA sequence: TGTGCCAGCAGCAACGCTAGCGGGAGGGTCTACGAGCAGTACTTC.

This sequence joins TRBV6-5 and TRBJ1-1; TRBD1 aligns across 8 bases. CDR1 and CDR2 from the germline V gene are MNHEY and SVGAGI. CDR3 length: 16 amino acids. V was clipped by 2 bases and J by 0 bases; unmatched bases: 5. The CDR3 region is CASSYGQGWVNTEAFF. Here the CDR3 DNA reads TGTGCCAGCAGTTACGGACAGGGATGGGTGAACACTGAAGCTTTCTTT.